The 22 T cell receptor beta chains reported below all come from one sample, sequenced in a study of cytomegalovirus exposure and HLA in healthy donors. PCR employed 60 Vbeta and 13 Jbeta primers. TCRdb's copy holds only in-frame clones and misses some; the assay was immunoSEQ multiplex PCR. Of about 160,000 clones in the sample, roughly 79% are singletons; the top ten hold approximately 1.4%. Sequenced input: PBMCs. The receptors were gathered from a man under 40 in good health and CMV-seronegative.

The chain carries TRBV28 and TRBJ2-7; TRBD2 matches at 9 bases. The V gene end was trimmed by 0 bases and the J gene end by 2 bases; junction bases not matched to a gene: 2. CDR3 length: 15 residues. Germline CDR1 and CDR2: MDHEN and SYDVKM. The CDR3 DNA sequence: TGTGCCAGCAGTTTATGGTCTAGCGGGACCTACGAGCAGTACTTC. As protein: CASSLWSSGTYEQYF. Combining the CDR3 with reference TRBV28 and TRBJ2-7 gives the whole variable domain DVKVTQSSRYLVKRTGEKVFLECVQDMDHENMFWYRQDPGLGLRLIYFSYDVKMKEKGDIPEGYSVSREKKERFSLILESASTNQTSMYLCASSLWSSGTYEQYFGPGTRLTVT.

This rearrangement joins TRBV5-1 to TRBJ2-7; 10 bases are a match to TRBD2. The junction had 7 bases not matched to a gene; V was cut back by 0 bases and J by 7 bases. The germline V gene encodes CDR1 SGHRS and CDR2 YFSETQ. The CDR3 contains 15 residues. The DNA of the CDR3 is TGCGCCAGCAGCTTGGGGACTAGCGGACCTACGGAGCAGTACTTC. Amino acid sequence: CASSLGTSGPTEQYF.

The chain links TRBV7-8 to TRBJ2-3, with 9 bases that match TRBD2. The CDR3 spans 17 residues. Germline assignment: CDR1 SGHVS and CDR2 FQNEAQ. The V and J ends lost 5 bases and 7 bases, in that order; junction bases with no gene match: 16. The CDR3 nucleotides are TGTGCCAGCAGCCCACCGGGCGGGGGGGCCAAGTCCCATACGCAGTATTTT. It yields the protein CASSPPGGGAKSHTQYF.

The chain carries TRBV5-4 and TRBJ1-2, with 7 nucleotides matching TRBD1. The CDR3 totals 14 residues. V shed 0 bases, J shed 4 bases, and the junction held 3 bases outside the gene matches. CDR1 is SGHNT and CDR2 is YYREEE in the germline V gene (reference sequence). The CDR3 is CASSLAGQSYGYTF. In DNA form, the CDR3 reads TGTGCCAGCAGCTTGGCGGGACAGAGCTATGGCTACACCTTC.

The chain carries TRBV28 and TRBJ1-2, with TRBD1 matching over 7 bases. CDR3 size: 11 residues. Germline CDR1 reads MDHEN; CDR2 reads SYDVKM. V lost 7 bases and J lost 4; bases outside the gene matches: 0. The DNA for the CDR3 is TGTGCCAGCACAGGGGGCTATGGCTACACCTTC. Amino acids: CASTGGYGYTF.

The chain is built from TRBV6-1 and TRBJ2-7; possible D gene TRBD1, 7 bases. The CDR3 covers 12 residues. Germline CDR1 and CDR2: MNHNS and SASEGT. With 8 bases removed from V and 3 bases from J, the gap between germline ends came to 11 bases. This chain's CDR3 is CASPRGDYEQYF. The CDR3 DNA reads TGTGCCAGCCCCAGGGGGGACTACGAGCAGTACTTC.

The chain employs TRBV10-2 and TRBJ1-5, with TRBD1 identical over 7 bases. The CDR3 runs 16 residues. Germline trimming cut 0 bases from V and 4 bases from J; bases unmatched to any gene: 6. Germline V gene lookup returns CDR1 WSHSY and CDR2 SAAADI. The CDR3, as DNA: TGCGCCAGCAGTGAGTCGGTCACAGGGGATAATCAGCCCCAGCATTTT. Its translation: CASSESVTGDNQPQHF.

This clone showed up just a few times. This rearrangement joins TRBV4-2 to TRBJ1-1, with 9 bases fitting TRBD1. CDR3 length: 15 amino acids. The V segment lost 4 bases and the J segment 3 bases; nucleotides outside the gene matches: 6. Germline V lookup: CDR1 LGHNA, CDR2 YNFKEQ. The CDR3 DNA reads TGTGCCAGCAGCCCGTTGGGACAGGGAGACACTGAAGCTTTCTTT. This encodes CASSPLGQGDTEAFF.

The J gene is TRBJ1-1, the V gene TRBV9; no clear D gene. V was clipped by 4 bases and J by 1 base, with 14 bases between them. The CDR3 covers 15 residues. From germline, CDR1 is SGDLS and CDR2 YYNGEE. The CDR3 DNA follows: TGTGCCAGCAGCCCCTCGGGTTATCCGAACACTGAAGCTTTCTTT. As protein: CASSPSGYPNTEAFF.

The rearrangement uses TRBV2 and TRBJ1-1; the D is unclear. V was cut by 3 bases and J by 3 bases, with 14 bases left in between. This CDR3 contains 15 residues. Germline-derived CDR1 and CDR2 are SNHLY and FYNNEI. The CDR3 loop is CASSDDAPRDTEAFF. DNA for the CDR3: TGTGCCAGCAGTGACGACGCCCCGCGGGACACTGAAGCTTTCTTT.

The chain is built from TRBV10-1 and TRBJ2-7; 9 bases match TRBD1. CDR1 is WNHNN and CDR2 is SYGVQD in the germline V gene (reference sequence). The CDR3 has 15 amino acids. Trimming at V came to 6 bases and at J to 2 bases, leaving 8 bases not matched to a gene. The CDR3 DNA is TGCGCCAGCAGAGCCCCGGGACAGGGAACCTACGAGCAGTACTTC. Its protein product is CASRAPGQGTYEQYF.

This chain joins TRBV4-3 and TRBJ2-1; 9 bases align to TRBD1. V lost 3 bases, J lost 7 bases, and 7 bases stayed unmatched. CDR1 LGHNA and CDR2 YSLEER come from the germline V gene. The CDR3 covers 15 residues. In DNA, the CDR3 is TGCGCCAGCAGCCAGGTCTACAGGGGGCAGAATGAGCAGTTCTTC. As protein: CASSQVYRGQNEQFF.

This clone was seen more than once but under ten times. The chain carries TRBV6-4 and TRBJ1-1; 10 bases agree with TRBD1. The J segment lost 5 bases and the V segment lost 9 bases, leaving 18 bases of the junction unmatched. The CDR3 sequence is 17 residues long. Germline V gene data show CDR1 as MRHNA and CDR2 as SNTAGT. The CDR3: CASPSGVDRGESTEAFF. The CDR3 DNA follows: TGTGCCAGTCCATCGGGGGTGGACAGGGGGGAATCGACTGAAGCTTTCTTT.

The V call is TRBV5-4, the J call TRBJ2-7; D is ambiguous. V lost 4 bases to trimming and J lost 0 bases, with 8 bases between them. Per the germline V gene, CDR1 is SGHNT and CDR2 is YYREEE (reference sequence). This CDR3 has 13 residues. CDR3 bases: TGTGCCAGCAGCCCCCAGTCCTCCTACGAGCAGTACTTC. Its translation: CASSPQSSYEQYF.

The J gene is TRBJ1-3, the V gene TRBV28, with D hard to call. The V gene's germline CDR1 is MDHEN and CDR2 SYDVKM. Trimming pared 2 bases from V and 4 bases from J, leaving 9 bases between. The CDR3 extends over 14 amino acids. The CDR3 sequence: CASSLPFTGNTIYF. The DNA of the CDR3 is TGTGCCAGCAGTTTACCCTTCACAGGAAACACCATATATTTT.

This sequence joins TRBV2 and TRBJ1-6; unclear D gene. The CDR3 runs 13 residues. Deletions cut 1 base from V and 7 bases from J, with 5 bases between. Germline CDR1 reads SNHLY; CDR2 reads FYNNEI. CDR3 region: CASSEGRNSPLHF. The CDR3 nucleotides are TGTGCCAGCAGTGAAGGGAGAAATTCACCCCTCCACTTT.

By its share, this clone is medium-sized. Here the CDR3 DNA reads TGCGCCAGCAGCTATTCGGGGACAGGGGAATCCTACGAGCAGTACTTC. Encoded protein: CASSYSGTGESYEQYF. The genes are TRBV4-3 and TRBJ2-7; 10 bases are shared with TRBD1. The V gene's germline CDR1 is LGHNA and CDR2 YSLEER. The trim removed 5 bases at V and 1 base at J, leaving 8 bases unmatched. The CDR3 extends over 16 amino acids.

The J gene is TRBJ2-3, the V gene TRBV4-2; 13 positions match TRBD2. This CDR3 has 18 amino acids. CDR1 and CDR2 from the germline V gene are LGHNA and YNFKEQ. Trimming took 3 bases from V and 3 from J; bases not matched to a gene: 9. CDR3 in amino acids: CASSQDGTSGTETDTQYF. CDR3 nucleotides: TGTGCCAGCAGCCAGGATGGGACTAGCGGGACGGAAACAGATACGCAGTATTTT.

This clone was found a few times. The V and J genes are TRBV5-6 and TRBJ2-3; tentative D call: TRBD1 (5 bases). Germline CDR1 SGHDT, CDR2 YYEEEE. V was shortened by 6 bases and J by 2 bases, with 16 bases between the two germline ends. The CDR3 spans 15 residues. The CDR3 sequence: CASIGAFGPTDTQYF. The DNA of the CDR3 is TGTGCCAGCATAGGGGCGTTTGGTCCCACAGATACGCAGTATTTT.

Only a few counts were recorded for this clone. The chain recombines TRBV30 with TRBJ1-2; tentative D call: TRBD1 (5 bases). V dropped 0 bases and J dropped 4 bases, with 12 bases sitting between them. Per the germline V gene, CDR1 is GTSNPN and CDR2 is SVGIG (reference sequence). The CDR3 totals 14 residues. The CDR3 DNA reads TGTGCCTGGAGTGTACCAGGGCAAGGCTATGGCTACACCTTC. Protein product: CAWSVPGQGYGYTF.

V gene TRBV7-6 combines with J gene TRBJ2-3; 7 bases align to TRBD1. Germline assignment: CDR1 SGHVS and CDR2 FNYEAQ. Trimming removed 2 bases from V and 5 bases from J; junction bases left unmatched: 7. The CDR3 is 15 amino acids. Written as DNA, the CDR3 is TGTGCCAGCAGCTTAAAAGGACAGGCAAAAGATACGCAGTATTTT. Translation: CASSLKGQAKDTQYF.

V is TRBV5-1 and J is TRBJ2-1; D call uncertain. V lost 0 bases and J lost 5, with 9 bases in between. Germline V lookup: CDR1 SGHRS, CDR2 YFSETQ. CDR3 length: 14 residues. CDR3 DNA: TGCGCCAGCAGCTTGGCAACTATAGACAATGAGCAGTTCTTC. This sequence encodes CASSLATIDNEQFF.